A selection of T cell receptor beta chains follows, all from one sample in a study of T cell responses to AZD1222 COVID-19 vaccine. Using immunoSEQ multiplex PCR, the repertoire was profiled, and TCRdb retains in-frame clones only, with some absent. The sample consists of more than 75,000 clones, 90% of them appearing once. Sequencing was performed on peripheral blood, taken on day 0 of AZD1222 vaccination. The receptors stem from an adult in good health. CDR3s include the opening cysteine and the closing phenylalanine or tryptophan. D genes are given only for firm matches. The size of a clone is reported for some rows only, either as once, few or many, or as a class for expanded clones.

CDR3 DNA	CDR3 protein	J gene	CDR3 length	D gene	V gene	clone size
TGCGCCAGCAGCCAAGAATCCCCCTCCGCGGCCGGGGCAGATACGCAGTATTTT	CASSQESPSAAGADTQYF	TRBJ2-3	18	.	TRBV4-3	once
TGTGCCAGTATGGCACAGGGGCGGAGTGGCTACACCTTC	CASMAQGRSGYTF	TRBJ1-2	13	TRBD1	TRBV19	.
TGTGCCAGCTCACCTAACCCTTCCAGCTATGGCTACACCTTC	CASSPNPSSYGYTF	TRBJ1-2	14	.	TRBV18	.
TGTGCCAGCAGTTTAGCCCAGGGCCCCCTGTTCTTC	CASSLAQGPLFF	TRBJ2-1	12	.	TRBV12-3/TRBV12-4	.
TGCGCCAGCACTAAGTCCCTTGGAGGGCATGGTTCAGATACGCAGTATTTT	CASTKSLGGHGSDTQYF	TRBJ2-3	17	.	TRBV23-1	.
TGCGCCAGCAGTACCGGGACAGGGGACTACGAGCAGTACTTC	CASSTGTGDYEQYF	TRBJ2-7	14	TRBD1	TRBV10-2	.
TGTGCCAGCAGCTTTGGGGGCTCGGCAGGGGGAACTCAGCCCCAGCATTTT	CASSFGGSAGGTQPQHF	TRBJ1-5	17	TRBD1	TRBV5-6	.
TGCGCCAGCAGCCGCAACCTAGCGGGAGAGGACGAGCAGTACTTC	CASSRNLAGEDEQYF	TRBJ2-7	15	TRBD2	TRBV4-1	.
TGTGCCAGCAGCCAAGAGGCTAGCGGACCTTCCTACGAGCAGTACTTC	CASSQEASGPSYEQYF	TRBJ2-7	16	TRBD2	TRBV3-1/TRBV3-2	.
TGTGCCAGCAGTAACTCGGGACCCCCGAACTATGGCTACACCTTC	CASSNSGPPNYGYTF	TRBJ1-2	15	.	TRBV28	.
TGTGCCAGCAATAGGGACAGGTCCTACAATGAGCAGTTCTTC	CASNRDRSYNEQFF	TRBJ2-1	14	TRBD1	TRBV6-5	.
TGTGCCATCAGTGAAGGAGCGGGAGTGGTCTACGAGCAGTACTTC	CAISEGAGVVYEQYF	TRBJ2-7	15	TRBD2	TRBV10-3	few
TGTGCCAGCGGGAGGGCCTACAATGAGCAGTTCTTC	CASGRAYNEQFF	TRBJ2-1	12	TRBD2	TRBV10-3	.
TGTGCCAGCAGTCAAGCGGGGGCGAGCTATGGCTACACCTTC	CASSQAGASYGYTF	TRBJ1-2	14	.	TRBV28	.
TGTGCCAGCAGCTTAGGGGCTAGCGGGAGGATAGAGCAGTTCTTC	CASSLGASGRIEQFF	TRBJ2-1	15	TRBD2	TRBV7-8	once
TGTGCCAGCAGCATGGGGGCAGGGTCTGGGGCCAACGTCCTGACTTTC	CASSMGAGSGANVLTF	TRBJ2-6	16	.	TRBV7-2	once
TGTGCCAGCAGTGACCGGACAGGGCTGTATGGCTACACCTTC	CASSDRTGLYGYTF	TRBJ1-2	14	TRBD1	TRBV6-4	.
TGTGCCAGCAGCTTGGTAGGGTATAGGGAGGACAATGAGCAGTTCTTC	CASSLVGYREDNEQFF	TRBJ2-1	16	.	TRBV5-6	few
TGTGCCAGCAGCTACAAAGAGACCCAGTACTTC	CASSYKETQYF	TRBJ2-5	11	.	TRBV6-5	.
TGTGCCAGCAGCTCACGACAAGGCCTAGGTTCATACTTC	CASSSRQGLGSYF	TRBJ2-7	13	.	TRBV5-6	few
TGTGCCAGCAGTTCAACCGGGATCTCTGGGGGCTATGGCTACACCTTC	CASSSTGISGGYGYTF	TRBJ1-2	16	.	TRBV28	.
TGTGCCATCAGGAGGGTGGGAGGGCCCCACGAGCAGTACTTC	CAIRRVGGPHEQYF	TRBJ2-7	14	TRBD2	TRBV10-3	.
TGTGCCAGCAGTTACTCCCGGGGTATGACCTACGAGCAGTACTTC	CASSYSRGMTYEQYF	TRBJ2-7	15	.	TRBV6-5	.
TGTGCCAGCAGCAAGAAGCGGGAGGGCCTCCTGGGGGAAGATAACACAGATACGCAGTATTTT	CASSKKREGLLGEDNTDTQYF	TRBJ2-3	21	.	TRBV21-1	.
TGTGCCAGCAGCTTAGGTGGTGAAGCAAATGAGCAGTTCTTC	CASSLGGEANEQFF	TRBJ2-1	14	.	TRBV13	.
TGTGCCAGCAGAGCCACAGGGTTAAGGGATGGCTACACCTTC	CASRATGLRDGYTF	TRBJ1-2	14	.	TRBV6-5	.
TGTGCCAGCAGGCCGGGGGGAACAGATACGCAGTATTTT	CASRPGGTDTQYF	TRBJ2-3	13	TRBD2	TRBV27	once
TGTGCCAGCAGCCACTCCCGGGACAGGGAGCAGTACTTC	CASSHSRDREQYF	TRBJ2-7	13	TRBD1	TRBV3-1/TRBV3-2	.
TGTGCCAGCAGTACGGGACCGCCCCAAGAGACCCAGTACTTC	CASSTGPPQETQYF	TRBJ2-5	14	.	TRBV28	once
TGTGCCAGCAGCGACCGAAGTTCACCCCTCCACTTT	CASSDRSSPLHF	TRBJ1-6	12	.	TRBV6-5	.
TGTGCCACCAGTGAGCACAGGGGTAAGCAGTTCTTC	CATSEHRGKQFF	TRBJ2-1	12	TRBD1	TRBV24-1	.
TGTGCCAGTAGTATAAGGCGAGCCTACGAGCAGTACTTC	CASSIRRAYEQYF	TRBJ2-7	13	.	TRBV19	.
TGTGCCAGCAGTTCCATTAATGAGCAGTTCTTC	CASSSINEQFF	TRBJ2-1	11	.	TRBV27	.